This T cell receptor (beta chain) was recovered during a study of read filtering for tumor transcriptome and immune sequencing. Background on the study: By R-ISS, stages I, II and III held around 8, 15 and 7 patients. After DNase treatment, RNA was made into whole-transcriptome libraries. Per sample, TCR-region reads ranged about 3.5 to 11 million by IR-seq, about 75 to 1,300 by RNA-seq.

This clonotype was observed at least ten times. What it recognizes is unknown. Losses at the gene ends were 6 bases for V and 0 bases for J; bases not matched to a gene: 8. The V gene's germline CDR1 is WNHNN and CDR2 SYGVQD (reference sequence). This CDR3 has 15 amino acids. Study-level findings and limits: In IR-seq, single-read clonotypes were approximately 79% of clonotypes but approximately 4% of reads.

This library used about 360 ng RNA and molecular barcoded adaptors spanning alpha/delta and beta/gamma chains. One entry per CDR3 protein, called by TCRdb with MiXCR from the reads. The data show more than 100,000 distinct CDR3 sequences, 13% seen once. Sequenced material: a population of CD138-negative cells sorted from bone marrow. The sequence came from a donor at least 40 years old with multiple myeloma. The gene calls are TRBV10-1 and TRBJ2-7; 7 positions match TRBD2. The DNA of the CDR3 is TGCGCCAGCAGCGAAAGCGGGGATTTCTCCTACGAGCAGTACTTC. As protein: CASSESGDFSYEQYF.